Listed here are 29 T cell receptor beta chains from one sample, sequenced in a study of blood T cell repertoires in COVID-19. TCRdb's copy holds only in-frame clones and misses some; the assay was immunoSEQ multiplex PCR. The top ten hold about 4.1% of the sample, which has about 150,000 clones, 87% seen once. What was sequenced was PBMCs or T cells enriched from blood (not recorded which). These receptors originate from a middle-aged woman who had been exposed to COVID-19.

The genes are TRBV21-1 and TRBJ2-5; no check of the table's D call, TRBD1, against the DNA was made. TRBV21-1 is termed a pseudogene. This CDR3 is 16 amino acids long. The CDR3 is CASSTSGPGAKETQYF. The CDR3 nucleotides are TGTGCCAGCAGCACATCAGGGCCAGGCGCAAAAGAGACCCAGTACTTC.

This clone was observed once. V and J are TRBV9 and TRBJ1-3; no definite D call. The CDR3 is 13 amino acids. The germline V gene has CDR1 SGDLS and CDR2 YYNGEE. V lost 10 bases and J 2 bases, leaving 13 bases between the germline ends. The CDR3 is CASGGVAGNTIYF. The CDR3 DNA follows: TGTGCCTCGGGCGGGGTGGCTGGAAACACCATATATTTT.

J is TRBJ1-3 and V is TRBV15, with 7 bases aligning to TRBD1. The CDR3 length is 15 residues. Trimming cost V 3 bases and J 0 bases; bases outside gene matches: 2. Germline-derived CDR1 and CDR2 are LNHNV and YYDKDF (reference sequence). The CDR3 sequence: CATSRDRYSGNTIYF. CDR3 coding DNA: TGTGCCACCAGCAGGGACAGGTACTCTGGAAACACCATATATTTT.

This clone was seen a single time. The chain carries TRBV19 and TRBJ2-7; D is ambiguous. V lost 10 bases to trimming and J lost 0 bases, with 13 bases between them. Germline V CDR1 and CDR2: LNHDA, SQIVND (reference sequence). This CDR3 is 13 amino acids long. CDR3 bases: TGTGCCACCAGAGGTTATAGCTCCTACGAGCAGTACTTC. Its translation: CATRGYSSYEQYF.

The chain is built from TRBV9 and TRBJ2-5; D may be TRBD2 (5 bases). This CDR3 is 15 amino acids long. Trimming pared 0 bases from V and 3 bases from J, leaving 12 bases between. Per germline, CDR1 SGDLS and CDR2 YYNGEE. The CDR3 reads CASSVAGSAEETQYF. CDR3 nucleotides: TGTGCCAGCAGCGTAGCGGGGTCAGCGGAAGAGACCCAGTACTTC.

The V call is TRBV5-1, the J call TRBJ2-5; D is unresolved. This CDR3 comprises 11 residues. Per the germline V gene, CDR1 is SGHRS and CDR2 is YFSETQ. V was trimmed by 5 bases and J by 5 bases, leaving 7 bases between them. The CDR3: CASSFGETQYF. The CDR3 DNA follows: TGCGCCAGCAGTTTCGGGGAGACCCAGTACTTC.

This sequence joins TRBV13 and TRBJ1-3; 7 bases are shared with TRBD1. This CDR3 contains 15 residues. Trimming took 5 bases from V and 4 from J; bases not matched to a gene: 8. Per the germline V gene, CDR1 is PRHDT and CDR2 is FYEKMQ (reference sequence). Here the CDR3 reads CASSIQTGSGNTIYF. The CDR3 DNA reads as TGTGCCAGCAGCATTCAGACAGGGTCCGGAAACACCATATATTTT. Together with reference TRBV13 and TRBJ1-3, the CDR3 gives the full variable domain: AAGVIQSPRHLIKEKRETATLKCYPIPRHDTVYWYQQGPGQDPQFLISFYEKMQSDKGSIPDRFSAQQFSDYHSELNMSSLELGDSALYFCASSIQTGSGNTIYFGEGSWLTVV.

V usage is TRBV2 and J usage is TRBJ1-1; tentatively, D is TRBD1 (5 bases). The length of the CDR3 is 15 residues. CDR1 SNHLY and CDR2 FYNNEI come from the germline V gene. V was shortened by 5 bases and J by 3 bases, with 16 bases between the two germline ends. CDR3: CASSSKSRADTEAFF. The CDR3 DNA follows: TGTGCCAGCAGTTCAAAGAGCAGGGCAGACACTGAAGCTTTCTTT.

The CDR3 region is CASSIDRGPSSPLHF. CDR3 nucleotides: TGTGCCAGCAGTATCGACCGGGGTCCGAGTTCACCCCTCCACTTT. The chain recombines TRBV28 with TRBJ1-6; no definite D call. Trimming stripped 5 bases from V and 9 bases from J, with 17 bases between. The CDR3 runs to 15 residues. Looked up from germline, CDR1 is MDHEN and CDR2 is SYDVKM.

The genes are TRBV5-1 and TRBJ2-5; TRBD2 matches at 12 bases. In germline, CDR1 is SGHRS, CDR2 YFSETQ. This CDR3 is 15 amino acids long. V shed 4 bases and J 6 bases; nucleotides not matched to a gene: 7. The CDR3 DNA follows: TGCGCCAGCAGCCCCACTAGCGGGGGGCCCCAGACCCAGTACTTC. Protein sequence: CASSPTSGGPQTQYF.

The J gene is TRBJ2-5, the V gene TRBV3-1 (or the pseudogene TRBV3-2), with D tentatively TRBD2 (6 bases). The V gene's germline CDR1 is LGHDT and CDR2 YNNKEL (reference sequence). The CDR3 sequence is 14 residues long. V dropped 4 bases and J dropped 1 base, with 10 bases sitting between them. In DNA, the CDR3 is TGTGCCAGCAGCCCATGGGGACTCCAAGAGACCCAGTACTTC. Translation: CASSPWGLQETQYF.

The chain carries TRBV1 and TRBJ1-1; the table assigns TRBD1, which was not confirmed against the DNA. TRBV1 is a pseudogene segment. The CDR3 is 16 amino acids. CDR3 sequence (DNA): TGCACCAGCAGCCATTTCTCTCAGGGGAAGGTCACTGAAGCTTTCTTT. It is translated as CTSSHFSQGKVTEAFF.

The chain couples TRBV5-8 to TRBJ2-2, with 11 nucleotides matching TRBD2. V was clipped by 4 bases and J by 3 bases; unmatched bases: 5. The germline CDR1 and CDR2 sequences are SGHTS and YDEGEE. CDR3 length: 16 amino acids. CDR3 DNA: TGTGCCAGCAGCAAGGGACTAGCGGAATACACCGGGGAGCTGTTTTTT. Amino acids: CASSKGLAEYTGELFF.

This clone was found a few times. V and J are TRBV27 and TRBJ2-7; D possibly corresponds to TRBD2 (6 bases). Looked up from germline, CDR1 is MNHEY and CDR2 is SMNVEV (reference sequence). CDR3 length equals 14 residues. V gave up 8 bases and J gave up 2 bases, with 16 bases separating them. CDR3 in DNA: TGTGCCAGCGGGGGGACGGAATCCGCCTACGAGCAGTACTTC. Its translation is CASGGTESAYEQYF.

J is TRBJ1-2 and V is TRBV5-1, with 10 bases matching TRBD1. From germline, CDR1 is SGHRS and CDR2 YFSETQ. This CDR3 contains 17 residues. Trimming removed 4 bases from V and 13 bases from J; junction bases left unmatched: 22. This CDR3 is CASSPSSQRDRGSRSTF. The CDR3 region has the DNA TGCGCCAGCAGCCCGAGCAGCCAGAGGGACAGGGGAAGCCGCTCCACCTTC.

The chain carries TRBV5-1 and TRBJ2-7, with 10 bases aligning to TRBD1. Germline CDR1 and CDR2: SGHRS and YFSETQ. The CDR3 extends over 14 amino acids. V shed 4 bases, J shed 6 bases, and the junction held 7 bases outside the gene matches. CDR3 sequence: CASSPRQGASEQYF. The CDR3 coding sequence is TGCGCCAGCAGCCCCAGACAGGGGGCTAGCGAGCAGTACTTC.

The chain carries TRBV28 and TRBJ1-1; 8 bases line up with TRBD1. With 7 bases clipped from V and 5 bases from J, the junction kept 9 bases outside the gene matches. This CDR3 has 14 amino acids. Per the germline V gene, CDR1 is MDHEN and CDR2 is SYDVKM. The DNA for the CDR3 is TGTGCCAGCAATACCAGGGGGCGGGGAACTGAAGCTTTCTTT. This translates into CASNTRGRGTEAFF.

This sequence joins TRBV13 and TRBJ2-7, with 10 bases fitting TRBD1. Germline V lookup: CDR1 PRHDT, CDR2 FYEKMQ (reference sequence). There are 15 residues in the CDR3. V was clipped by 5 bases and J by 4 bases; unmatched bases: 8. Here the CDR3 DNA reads TGTGCCAGCAGCCTGAAACCGGGACAGGGGTACGAGCAGTACTTC. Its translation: CASSLKPGQGYEQYF.

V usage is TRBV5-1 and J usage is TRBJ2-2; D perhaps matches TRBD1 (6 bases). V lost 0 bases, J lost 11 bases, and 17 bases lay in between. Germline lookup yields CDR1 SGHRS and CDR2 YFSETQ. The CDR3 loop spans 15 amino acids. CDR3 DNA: TGCGCCAGCAGCTTGGAAGGGGACACGAGGTTCGAGCTGTTTTTT. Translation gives CASSLEGDTRFELFF.

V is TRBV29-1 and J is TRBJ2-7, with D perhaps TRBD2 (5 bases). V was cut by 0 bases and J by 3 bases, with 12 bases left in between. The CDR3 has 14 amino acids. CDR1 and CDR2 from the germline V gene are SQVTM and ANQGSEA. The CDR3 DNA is TGCAGCGTTGAAGATGAGAACGGACTCTACGAGCAGTACTTC. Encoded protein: CSVEDENGLYEQYF.

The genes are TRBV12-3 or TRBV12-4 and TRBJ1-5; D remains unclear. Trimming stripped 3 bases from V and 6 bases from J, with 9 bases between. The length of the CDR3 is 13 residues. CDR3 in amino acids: CASSFGEIQPQHF. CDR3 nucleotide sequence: TGTGCCAGCAGTTTCGGGGAGATTCAGCCCCAGCATTTT.

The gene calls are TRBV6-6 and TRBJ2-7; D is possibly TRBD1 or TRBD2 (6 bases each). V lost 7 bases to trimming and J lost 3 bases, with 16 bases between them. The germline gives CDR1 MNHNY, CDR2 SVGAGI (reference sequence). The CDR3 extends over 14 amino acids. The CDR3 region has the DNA TGTGCCAGCACTCGACAGGAGGGCGGCTACGAGCAGTACTTC. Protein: CASTRQEGGYEQYF.

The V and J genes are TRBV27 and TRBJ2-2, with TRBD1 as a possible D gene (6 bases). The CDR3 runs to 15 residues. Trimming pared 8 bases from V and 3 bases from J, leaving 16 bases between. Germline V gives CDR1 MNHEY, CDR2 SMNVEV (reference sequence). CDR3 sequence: CASSPTGGHTGELFF. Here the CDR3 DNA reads TGTGCCAGCTCCCCGACAGGCGGACACACCGGGGAGCTGTTTTTT.

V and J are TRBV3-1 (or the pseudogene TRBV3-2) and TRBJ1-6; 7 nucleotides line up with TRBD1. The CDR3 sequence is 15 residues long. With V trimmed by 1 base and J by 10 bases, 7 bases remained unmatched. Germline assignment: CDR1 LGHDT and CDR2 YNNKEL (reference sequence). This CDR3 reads CASSQGLQGESPLHF. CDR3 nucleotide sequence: TGTGCCAGCAGCCAAGGTCTCCAGGGGGAGTCACCCCTCCACTTT.

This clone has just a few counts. The CDR3 DNA is TGCAGCGTTGTTGAGCGGGGGGAGAAGTCCTACGAGCAGTACTTC. Protein product: CSVVERGEKSYEQYF. This chain uses TRBV29-1 with TRBJ2-7; TRBD2 matches 9 bases. CDR1 is SQVTM and CDR2 is ANQGSEA in the germline V gene. Trimming took 4 bases from V and 1 from J; bases not matched to a gene: 8. The CDR3 loop spans 15 amino acids.

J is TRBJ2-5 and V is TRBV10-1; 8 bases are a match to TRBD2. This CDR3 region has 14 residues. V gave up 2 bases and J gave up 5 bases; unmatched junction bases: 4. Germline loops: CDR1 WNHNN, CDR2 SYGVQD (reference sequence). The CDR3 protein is CASSEQAGGETQYF. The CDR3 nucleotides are TGCGCCAGCAGTGAGCAGGCGGGAGGCGAGACCCAGTACTTC.

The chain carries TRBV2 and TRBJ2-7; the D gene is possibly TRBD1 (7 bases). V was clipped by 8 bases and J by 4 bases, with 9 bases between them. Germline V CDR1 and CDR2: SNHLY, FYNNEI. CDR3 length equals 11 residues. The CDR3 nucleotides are TGTGCCAGCCAGGGGGGATACGAGCAGTACTTC. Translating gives CASQGGYEQYF.

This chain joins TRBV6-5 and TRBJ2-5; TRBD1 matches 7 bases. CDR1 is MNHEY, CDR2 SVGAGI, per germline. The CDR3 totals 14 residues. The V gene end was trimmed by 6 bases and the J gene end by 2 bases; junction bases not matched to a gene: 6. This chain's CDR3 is CASRKDRLQETQYF. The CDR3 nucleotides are TGTGCCAGCAGAAAGGACAGGCTTCAAGAGACCCAGTACTTC.

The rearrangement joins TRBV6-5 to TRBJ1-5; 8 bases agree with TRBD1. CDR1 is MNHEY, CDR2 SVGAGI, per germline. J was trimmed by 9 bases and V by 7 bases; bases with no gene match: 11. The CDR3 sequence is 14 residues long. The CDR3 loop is CASMWQGAGRPQHF. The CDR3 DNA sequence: TGTGCCAGCATGTGGCAGGGGGCCGGGAGGCCCCAGCATTTT.